The 18 T cell receptor beta chains in this list originate from one sample, sequenced in a study of T-cell reconstitution after alpha-beta-depleted transplantation in children. The TCRbeta library was prepared with unique molecular identifiers. One entry per CDR3 protein results from TCRdb running MiXCR on the PCR reads. Of some 550,000 distinct CDR3 sequences listed, about 18% are singletons. The sample consisted of PBMCs from the stem cell graft donor, taken from the stem cell graft. Receptors were obtained from a human donor who donated a stem cell graft to a child with acute lymphoblastic leukemia.

The chain uses TRBV11-2 and TRBJ2-1, with TRBD2 matching 8 bases. CDR1 is SGHAT and CDR2 is FQNNGV in the germline V gene. The CDR3 has 17 residues. Trimming cost V 2 bases and J 0 bases; bases outside gene matches: 6. The CDR3 spells CASSLLTSGRSYNEQFF. The CDR3 DNA follows: TGTGCCAGCAGCTTATTAACTAGCGGACGCTCCTACAATGAGCAGTTCTTC.

This clonotype has just a few counts. CDR3 DNA: TGCAGCGTTGAAGATAGACAGACGAGTCCCTCTGGGGCCAACGTCCTGACTTTC. Translated: CSVEDRQTSPSGANVLTF. The chain employs TRBV29-1 and TRBJ2-6, with a possible D match to TRBD1 (5 bases). Germline lookup yields CDR1 SQVTM and CDR2 ANQGSEA. This CDR3 has 18 amino acids. Trimming stripped 0 bases from V and 0 bases from J, with 15 bases between.

This clonotype was recorded only once. The rearrangement links TRBV24-1 to TRBJ2-3; tentative D call: TRBD2 (5 bases). Trimming cost V 3 bases and J 7 bases, with 10 bases left between them. This CDR3 is built from 13 residues. Germline-derived CDR1 and CDR2 are KGHDR and SFDVKD. CDR3 in amino acids: CATSDTPGNTQYF. CDR3 bases: TGTGCCACCAGTGATACTCCCGGGAATACGCAGTATTTT.

V gene TRBV5-1 combines with J gene TRBJ1-1; D may be TRBD1 (6 bases). From germline, CDR1 is SGHRS and CDR2 YFSETQ. Trimming took off 4 bases at V and 6 bases at J, with 16 bases between the two ends. This CDR3 spans 14 amino acids. CDR3: CASSPTPQGSEAFF. As DNA, the CDR3 is TGCGCCAGCAGCCCTACACCGCAGGGGTCTGAAGCTTTCTTT.

This chain uses TRBV5-1 with TRBJ2-7; TRBD2 agrees at 10 bases. The J segment lost 4 bases and the V segment lost 2 bases, leaving 6 bases of the junction unmatched. Germline V gene sequence: CDR1 SGHRS, CDR2 YFSETQ. The CDR3 spans 15 residues. The CDR3 sequence: CASSFVPSGSYEQYF. DNA for the CDR3: TGCGCCAGCAGCTTCGTCCCTAGCGGGAGTTACGAGCAGTACTTC.

The count of this clonotype is one. The conserved phenylalanine or tryptophan normally closing the CDR3 is absent here, so this likely arose from a read error. The V and J genes are TRBV20-1 and TRBJ2-7; D not resolved. The CDR3 has 12 residues. Trimming removed 5 bases from V and 3 bases from J, with 11 bases in between. The germline gives CDR1 DFQATT, CDR2 SNEGSKA (reference sequence). The CDR3 nucleotides are TGCAGTGCTCGTATACTGGACTACGAGCAGTACTTG. This codes for CSARILDYEQYL.

The rearrangement links TRBV5-1 to TRBJ2-7; D remains ambiguous. The ends were cut back, 0 bases at V and 3 bases at J, with 19 bases in the middle. Germline CDR1 SGHRS, CDR2 YFSETQ. The CDR3 loop spans 17 amino acids. The CDR3, as DNA: TGCGCCAGCAGCTTGGCCTTGGGAACGGTGGGTTTCTACGAGCAGTACTTC. The encoded protein is CASSLALGTVGFYEQYF.

This clonotype turned up a few times. The V and J genes are TRBV20-1 and TRBJ2-5; perhaps TRBD2 as D (6 bases). CDR3 length: 16 amino acids. Germline V CDR1 and CDR2: DFQATT, SNEGSKA (reference sequence). The V and J ends lost 2 bases and 5 bases respectively, with 21 bases between them. For the CDR3, the DNA is TGCAGTGCTAGAAATTTAGGAGCGGGCCACAGGGAGACCCAGTACTTC. Its translation: CSARNLGAGHRETQYF.

The chain uses TRBV29-1 and TRBJ1-4, with a tentative D call TRBD1 (6 bases). The V gene lost 4 bases and the J gene lost 7 bases, with 10 bases spanning the gap. The CDR3 runs to 12 residues. CDR1 and CDR2 from the germline V gene are SQVTM and ANQGSEA. The CDR3 DNA sequence: TGCAGCGTTGGAACAGGGAGTGAAAAACTGTTTTTT. Encoded protein: CSVGTGSEKLFF. Supplemented by reference TRBV29-1 and TRBJ1-4, the full variable domain reads SAVISQKPSRDICQRGTSLTIQCQVDSQVTMMFWYRQQPGQSLTLIATANQGSEATYESGFVIDKFPISRPNLTFSTLTVSNMSPEDSSIYLCSVGTGSEKLFFGSGTQLSVL.

The V call is TRBV5-1, the J call TRBJ1-4, with D perhaps matching TRBD1 (6 bases). V was pared by 0 bases and J by 0 bases, with 21 bases between. The CDR3 is made up of 20 amino acids. Germline-derived CDR1 and CDR2 are SGHRS and YFSETQ. The CDR3 region has the DNA TGCGCCAGCAGCTTGGTGTCTCCAGGGGCCCTCTCTTCAACTAATGAAAAACTGTTTTTT. Translation gives CASSLVSPGALSSTNEKLFF.

This clonotype showed up just a few times. This sequence joins TRBV7-3 and TRBJ2-3; possibly TRBD1 for D (5 bases). The V end was cut by 4 bases, the J end by 2 bases, with 13 bases between. The CDR3 spans 15 residues. From germline, CDR1 is SGHTA and CDR2 FQGTGA. DNA for the CDR3: TGTGCCAGCAGCTGGGGTTGGGGCCACACAGATACGCAGTATTTT. Translation gives CASSWGWGHTDTQYF.

The chain employs TRBV12-3 or TRBV12-4 and TRBJ1-5; D is ambiguous. The CDR3 length is 17 residues. Trimming took off 4 bases at V and 3 bases at J, with 19 bases between the two ends. CDR3: CASSYTLINRVNQPQHF. As DNA, the CDR3 is TGTGCCAGCAGTTACACGCTCATCAATCGGGTCAATCAGCCCCAGCATTTT.

The V call is TRBV20-1, the J call TRBJ2-1; TRBD2 matches 14 bases. The V segment lost 3 bases and the J segment 9 bases; nucleotides outside the gene matches: 13. The CDR3 covers 17 residues. Germline assignment: CDR1 DFQATT and CDR2 SNEGSKA (reference sequence). The CDR3 loop is CSARYRRLAGGPGEQFF. The DNA of the CDR3 is TGCAGTGCTAGGTACCGAAGACTAGCGGGAGGGCCTGGTGAGCAGTTCTTC.

This clonotype was counted only a few times. The J gene is TRBJ2-1, the V gene TRBV4-1; 8 bases map to TRBD2. The CDR3 has 20 amino acids. The germline V gene encodes CDR1 MGHRA and CDR2 YSYEKL. V lost 2 bases and J lost 5; bases outside the gene matches: 20. The CDR3 DNA reads TGCGCCAGCAGCCAATGGCCGAAATTGACTAGCGCGAAGGGTCACAATGAGCAGTTCTTC. Residues: CASSQWPKLTSAKGHNEQFF.

This clonotype was detected a few times. The chain has TRBV20-1 and TRBJ1-1; the D gene is possibly TRBD1 (5 bases). Per germline, CDR1 DFQATT and CDR2 SNEGSKA (reference sequence). CDR3 length: 11 residues. CDR3 DNA sequence: TGCAGGGCAGGGTTGAACACTGAAGCTTTCTTT. It is translated as CRAGLNTEAFF.

The genes are TRBV20-1 and TRBJ1-1, with a weak D call TRBD1 (6 bases). Germline CDR1 and CDR2: DFQATT and SNEGSKA (reference sequence). Trimming stripped 5 bases from V and 6 bases from J, with 16 bases between. The CDR3 has 13 residues. As DNA, the CDR3 is TGCAGTGCTCTCGGACAGAGGCCGGCTGAAGCTTTCTTT. Protein: CSALGQRPAEAFF.

The rearrangement links TRBV7-9 to TRBJ1-2, with 8 bases fitting TRBD1. This CDR3 has 17 residues. Germline V gene sequence: CDR1 SEHNR, CDR2 FQNEAQ (reference sequence). Trimming at V came to 3 bases and at J to 1 base, leaving 10 bases not matched to a gene. DNA of the CDR3: TGTGCCAGCAGCTTTCTCCCGTCGACAGGGGTTAACTATGGCTACACCTTC. Residues: CASSFLPSTGVNYGYTF.

V usage is TRBV12-3 or TRBV12-4 and J usage is TRBJ2-3, with D unclear. This CDR3 spans 14 amino acids. Trimming shortened V by 8 bases and J by 0 bases, and 12 bases separated the two germline ends. This CDR3 reads CASSGAASTDTQYF. The CDR3 nucleotides are TGTGCCAGCTCGGGCGCAGCTAGCACAGATACGCAGTATTTT.